The 21 T cell receptor beta chains below all came from one sample that was sequenced in a study of blood T cell repertoires in COVID-19. TCRdb's copy holds only in-frame clones and misses some; the assay was immunoSEQ multiplex PCR. The sample carries over 100,000 clones, about 79% recorded once. Sequencing was carried out using peripheral blood. These receptors came from a woman in her 70s with acute or convalescent COVID-19.

The gene calls are TRBV2 and TRBJ1-5; D perhaps matches TRBD1 (5 bases). Trimming stripped 6 bases from V and 6 bases from J, with 18 bases between. Per the germline V gene, CDR1 is SNHLY and CDR2 is FYNNEI. The CDR3 sequence is 15 residues long. The CDR3 spells CASRFNAGKFQPQHF. CDR3 coding DNA: TGTGCCAGCAGGTTCAATGCAGGGAAATTTCAGCCCCAGCATTTT.

The CDR3 DNA reads as TGTGCCAGCAGCTTATACCGCCCGGATTCACCCCTCCACTTT. Its translation is CASSLYRPDSPLHF. This chain links TRBV7-2 with TRBJ1-6; D not resolved. The CDR3 has 14 amino acids. The V gene's germline CDR1 is SGHTA and CDR2 FQGNSA. Trimming left V 2 bases short and J 8 bases short, with 10 bases between.

The rearrangement uses TRBV9 and TRBJ2-1, with 7 bases that match TRBD2. The CDR3 spans 16 residues. In germline, CDR1 is SGDLS, CDR2 YYNGEE. The junction had 10 bases not matched to a gene; V was cut back by 3 bases and J by 4 bases. CDR3 DNA: TGTGCCAGCAGCGCCCCGCTAGCGGATATTTACAATGAGCAGTTCTTC. Protein: CASSAPLADIYNEQFF.

The chain uses TRBV6-2 or TRBV6-3 and TRBJ2-5, with D possibly being TRBD2 (7 bases). This CDR3 is 12 amino acids long. Germline lookup yields CDR1 MNHEY and CDR2 SVGEGT. Trimming took off 5 bases at V and 5 bases at J, with 9 bases between the two ends. As DNA, the CDR3 is TGTGCCAGCAGTAGGGGGGGTGAGACCCAGTACTTC. Translating it yields CASSRGGETQYF.

V gene TRBV12-3 or TRBV12-4 combines with J gene TRBJ2-2; D remains ambiguous. The CDR3 has 13 residues. Between the trimmed V and J ends, which lost 6 bases and 5 bases, there was a span of 10 bases. The CDR3 loop reads CASRKTYTGELFF. The CDR3 DNA reads TGTGCCAGCAGAAAAACCTATACCGGGGAGCTGTTTTTT.

This clone was picked up one time. The chain joins TRBV29-1 to TRBJ1-1; tentative D call: TRBD1 (6 bases). Germline lookup yields CDR1 SQVTM and CDR2 ANQGSEA. This CDR3 spans 13 amino acids. V dropped 5 bases and J dropped 0 bases, with 10 bases sitting between them. The CDR3 is CSVTGNLNTEAFF. The CDR3 nucleotides read TGCAGCGTTACAGGGAACCTGAACACTGAAGCTTTCTTT.

This rearrangement joins TRBV10-3 to TRBJ2-3, with 13 bases lining up with TRBD2. Germline CDR1 and CDR2: ENHRY and SYGVKD. V gave up 9 bases and J gave up 2 bases; unmatched junction bases: 5. The CDR3 has 15 residues. The CDR3 nucleotides read TGTGCCATTGCGGGACTAGCGGGATCCACAGATACGCAGTATTTT. It yields the protein CAIAGLAGSTDTQYF.

This chain uses TRBV19 with TRBJ1-4, with D possibly being TRBD1 (5 bases). The V gene lost 5 bases and the J gene lost 0 bases, with 19 bases spanning the gap. This CDR3 comprises 18 residues. Germline CDR1 LNHDA, CDR2 SQIVND (reference sequence). CDR3 DNA sequence: TGTGCCAGTAGTCCCCGACGGGGGAACCCTGCAACTAATGAAAAACTGTTTTTT. Its translation: CASSPRRGNPATNEKLFF.

The V gene is TRBV4-2, the J gene TRBJ1-4; D is unclear. The germline CDR1 and CDR2 sequences are LGHNA and YNFKEQ. Trimming took 0 bases from V and 7 from J, leaving 9 bases between them. This CDR3 has 14 residues. This CDR3 reads CASSQDTGSEKLFF. The CDR3, as DNA: TGTGCCAGCAGCCAAGATACGGGGAGTGAAAAACTGTTTTTT.

V usage is TRBV19 and J usage is TRBJ1-2, with 11 bases identical to TRBD1. After removal of 2 bases from V and 7 bases from J, the junction contained 3 bases not matched to a gene. The CDR3 has 14 amino acids. CDR1 and CDR2 (germline): LNHDA, SQIVND (reference sequence). The CDR3, as DNA: TGTGCCAGTAGTATACGGGACAGGGGGTCTGGCTACACCTTC. Its translation: CASSIRDRGSGYTF.

This chain connects TRBV25-1 to TRBJ2-4, with 10 bases that match TRBD1. V lost 1 base and J lost 8; bases outside the gene matches: 2. There are 14 residues in the CDR3. CDR1 and CDR2 from the germline V gene are MGHDK and SYGVNS. CDR3 nucleotides: TGTGCCAGCAGTGAATTGGACAGGGGGGACATTCAGTACTTC. This sequence encodes CASSELDRGDIQYF. Full variable domain (rest looked up from reference TRBV25-1 and TRBJ2-4): EADIYQTPRYLVIGTGKKITLECSQTMGHDKMYWYQQDPGMELHLIHYSYGVNSTEKGDLSSESTVSRIRTEHFPLTLESARPSHTSQYLCASSELDRGDIQYFGAGTRLSVL.

The chain is built from TRBV3-1 (or the pseudogene TRBV3-2) and TRBJ1-2; D possibly corresponds to TRBD1 (5 bases). CDR3 length equals 15 residues. Germline V gene sequence: CDR1 LGHDT, CDR2 YNNKEL (reference sequence). Between the trimmed V and J ends, which lost 3 bases and 1 base, there was a span of 12 bases. The CDR3 DNA sequence: TGTGCCAGCAGCCACCGAGACAGCGTTAACTATGGCTACACCTTC. This codes for CASSHRDSVNYGYTF.

The rearrangement uses TRBV2 and TRBJ2-5; TRBD1 agrees at 11 bases. The CDR3 runs to 13 residues. Losses at the gene ends were 9 bases for V and 2 bases for J; bases not matched to a gene: 2. Germline V gene lookup returns CDR1 SNHLY and CDR2 FYNNEI. The DNA for the CDR3 is TGTGCCAGTGGGGACAGGGGGCAAGAGACCCAGTACTTC. Its protein product is CASGDRGQETQYF.

V is TRBV29-1 and J is TRBJ2-1; 9 bases align to TRBD1. This CDR3 has 14 amino acids. The germline gives CDR1 SQVTM, CDR2 ANQGSEA. The junction had 8 bases not matched to a gene; V was cut back by 7 bases and J by 4 bases. CDR3 loop: CSAQTGGPYNEQFF. CDR3 DNA sequence: TGCAGCGCCCAGACAGGGGGTCCGTACAATGAGCAGTTCTTC.

V gene TRBV27 combines with J gene TRBJ2-3; D unclear. V was cut by 7 bases and J by 1 base, with 9 bases left in between. The CDR3 covers 13 residues. From germline, CDR1 is MNHEY and CDR2 SMNVEV (reference sequence). The CDR3: CASIRRGTDTQYF. The CDR3 DNA reads as TGTGCCAGCATCCGTCGAGGCACAGATACGCAGTATTTT.

Concerning this clone itself: With a much larger clone just one base away, this may be a read error. The chain carries TRBV25-1 and TRBJ1-1; tentatively, D is TRBD1 (5 bases). V lost 5 bases and J lost 1, with 8 bases in between. This CDR3 is 13 amino acids long. CDR1 is MGHDK and CDR2 is SYGVNS in the germline V gene. The CDR3 DNA reads TGTGCCAGCAGTTTGACAGCGAACACTGAAGCTTTCTTT. Its translation: CASSLTANTEAFF.

J is TRBJ2-7 and V is TRBV15; no firm D call. This CDR3 has 15 residues. V lost 0 bases to trimming and J lost 1 base, with 10 bases between them. Germline V lookup: CDR1 LNHNV, CDR2 YYDKDF (reference sequence). DNA for the CDR3: TGTGCCACCAGCAGAGATCCCGGTAGATCCTACGAGCAGTACTTC. Translated: CATSRDPGRSYEQYF.

This rearrangement joins TRBV4-3 to TRBJ1-3; D is uncertain. Deletions cut 0 bases from V and 4 bases from J, with 10 bases between. This CDR3 contains 15 residues. From germline, CDR1 is LGHNA and CDR2 YSLEER. CDR3 DNA sequence: TGCGCCAGCAGCCAAGAACGGTCGAGGGGAAACACCATATATTTT. This translates into CASSQERSRGNTIYF.

This clone has only a few counts. The chain combines TRBV29-1 with TRBJ1-1, with 7 bases matching TRBD1. V lost 1 base, J lost 7 bases, and 6 bases stayed unmatched. There are 13 residues in the CDR3. CDR1 and CDR2 from the germline V gene are SQVTM and ANQGSEA. CDR3 nucleotide sequence: TGCAGCGTTGAAGCTCTGGCAGGGGGTGAAGCTTTCTTT. It is translated as CSVEALAGGEAFF.

The chain has TRBV6-6 and TRBJ2-2; D call uncertain. With 2 bases removed from V and 8 bases from J, the gap between germline ends came to 9 bases. The CDR3 has 13 residues. The germline V gene encodes CDR1 MNHNY and CDR2 SVGAGI (reference sequence). The CDR3 DNA reads TGTGCCAGCAGTTACAGCTTTGAGGGGGAGCTGTTTTTT. This gives the protein CASSYSFEGELFF.

This clone was seen only a few times. The gene calls are TRBV19 and TRBJ1-2; 8 bases line up with TRBD1. The germline V gene has CDR1 LNHDA and CDR2 SQIVND (reference sequence). After removal of 4 bases from V and 8 bases from J, the junction contained 6 bases not matched to a gene. The CDR3 spans 13 residues. DNA for the CDR3: TGTGCCAGTAGTAATAAAGACAGGGGAGGCTACACCTTC. Translating gives CASSNKDRGGYTF.